This T cell receptor beta chain is drawn from a study of T cell changes during pregnancy in multiple sclerosis. Measured with immunoSEQ multiplex PCR; TCRdb has only the in-frame clones, and not every one. The sample has 60,000 to 75,000 clones; under 95% are singletons. V gave up 4 bases and J gave up 8 bases, with 11 bases separating them. Germline-derived CDR1 and CDR2 are GTSNPN and SVGIG (reference sequence). The CDR3 is 12 residues long. The chain joins TRBV30 to TRBJ1-4; tentative D call: TRBD1 (5 bases). Here the sequenced sample was peripheral blood, taken after pregnancy. This receptor was identified in a female donor with multiple sclerosis, enrolled in a pregnancy study. The chain's CDR3 is CAWNRQYEKLFF. The DNA for the CDR3 is TGTGCCTGGAACCGACAGTACGAAAAACTGTTTTTT.